This TCR beta chain was recorded in a study of shared clonotypes between healthy human individuals. Negatively enriched CD4+ T cells were divided by CD45RA into naive and memory. Assay: immunoSEQ multiplex PCR; the TCRdb copy retains only in-frame clones and omits some. The sample holds around 180,000 clones, about 93% seen once. Whole-study results and caveats: Non-shared clonotypes were found to have lower generation probabilities than the clonotypes that were shared by all four of the sorted-subset donors.

Points on this clone: Its antigen is still unknown.

From germline, CDR1 is KGHSH and CDR2 LQKENI. The junction had 4 bases not matched to a gene; V was cut back by 5 bases and J by 6 bases. The CDR3 totals 14 residues. This chain connects TRBV18 to TRBJ1-6, with 7 bases fitting TRBD1. Material: naive CD4+ T cells sorted from blood. Subset denoted: CD45RA+ positively selected. The sequence came from a woman aged 25 to 39 in good health. CDR3 residues: CASSSTGSNSPLHF. CDR3 in DNA: TGTGCCAGCTCATCGACAGGGAGTAATTCACCCCTCCACTTT.